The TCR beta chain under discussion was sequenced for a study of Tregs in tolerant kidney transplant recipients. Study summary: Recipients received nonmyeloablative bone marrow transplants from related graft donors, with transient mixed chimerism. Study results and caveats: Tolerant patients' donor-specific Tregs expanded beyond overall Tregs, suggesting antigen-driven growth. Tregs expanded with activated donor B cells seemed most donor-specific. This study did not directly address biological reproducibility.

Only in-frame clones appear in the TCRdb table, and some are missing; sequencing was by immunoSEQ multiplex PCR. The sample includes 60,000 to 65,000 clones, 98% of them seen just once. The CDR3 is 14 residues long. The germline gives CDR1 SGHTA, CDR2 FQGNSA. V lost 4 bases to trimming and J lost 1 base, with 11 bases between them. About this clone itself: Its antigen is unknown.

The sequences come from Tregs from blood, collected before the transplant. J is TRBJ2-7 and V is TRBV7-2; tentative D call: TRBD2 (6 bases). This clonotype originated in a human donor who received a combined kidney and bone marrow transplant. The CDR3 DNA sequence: TGTGCCAGCAGCTCACCGGGGGTATCCTACGAGCAGTACTTC. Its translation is CASSSPGVSYEQYF. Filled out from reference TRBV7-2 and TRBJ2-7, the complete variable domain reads GAGVSQSPSNKVTEKGKDVELRCDPISGHTALYWYRQSLGQGLEFLIYFQGNSAPDKSGLPSDRFSAERTGGSVSTLTIQRTQQEDSAVYLCASSSPGVSYEQYFGPGTRLTVT.